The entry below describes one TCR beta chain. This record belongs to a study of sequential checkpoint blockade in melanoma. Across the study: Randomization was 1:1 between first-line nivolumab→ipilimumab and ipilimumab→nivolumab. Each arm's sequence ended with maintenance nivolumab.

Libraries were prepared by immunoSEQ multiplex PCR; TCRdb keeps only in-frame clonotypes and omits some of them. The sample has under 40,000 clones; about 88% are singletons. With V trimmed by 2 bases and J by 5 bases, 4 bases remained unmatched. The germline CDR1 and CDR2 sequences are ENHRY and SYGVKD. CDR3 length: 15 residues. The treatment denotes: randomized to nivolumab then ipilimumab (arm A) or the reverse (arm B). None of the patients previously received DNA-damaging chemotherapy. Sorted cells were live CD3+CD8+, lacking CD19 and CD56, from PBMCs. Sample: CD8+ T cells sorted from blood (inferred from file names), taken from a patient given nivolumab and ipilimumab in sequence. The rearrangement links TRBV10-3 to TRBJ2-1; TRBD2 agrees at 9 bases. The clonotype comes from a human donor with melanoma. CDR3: CAISEGLAPHNEQFF. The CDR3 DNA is TGTGCCATCAGTGAGGGACTAGCGCCCCACAATGAGCAGTTCTTC.